This record concerns one T cell receptor (beta chain) sequence. At least ten counts were recorded for this clonotype. The antigen it recognizes is unknown. Per-nucleotide qualities are absent, and no much larger clonotype sits a single base away. Whole blood was used without fractionating the cells, so the repertoire represented all peripheral T cells without sorting. Ten uninfected healthy donors were sampled as controls, and four of these ten donors were sampled twice approximately three months apart. For RNA extraction, 2.5 to 3 ml of peripheral blood was drawn into Tempus tubes. Residual genomic DNA was removed with the TURBO-DNase kit and globin mRNA was depleted with GLOBINclear. The data derive from a study of HIV-infected patients and healthy controls (dated by TCRdb to the mid-2010s). About the full investigation: The study asked whether deep sequencing of the TCR repertoire from small blood samples of HIV patients could detect immune perturbation and reconstitution. Overall study outcomes, separate from this receptor: Differing numbers of distinct sequences in patients and controls hindered comparison, and size-matching assigned excessive weight to rare events in the HIV-infected data. Significantly higher mean Gini indices were seen in HIV-infected repertoires than in controls, possibly reflecting oligoclonality. Processing was restricted to sixteen HIV-infected individuals, which the authors judged to be a major constraint on the generalizability of the findings. More CDR3s were shared between individuals among healthy controls than among HIV+ patients, as measured by Jaccard index and by the count of highly shared sequences. During therapy, a significant decrease in frequency was seen for HIV-associated CDR3s, whereas no significant change was found for CMV-associated CDR3s, although most of them became more frequent. The study cohorts differed slightly in age and sex profile, but those differences did not account for the observed differences in diversity. The pairing of alpha and beta chains was not determined in the samples. Donor HLA types were not determined in the study. Using whole blood restricted sequencing depth and prevented separating the dynamics of distinct T-cell subpopulations. MAIT cell alpha-chain CDR3s were present at high frequency in healthy controls but severely depleted in HIV+ repertoires. Compared with controls, HIV-infected patients showed significantly different mean usage of eight alpha and eight beta V genes. In size-matched repertoire data, the apparent post-therapy recovery of the Gini index in HIV-infected patients was not replicated. Healthy control repertoires showed roughly threefold more distinct CDR3s and higher Shannon diversity than untreated HIV+ repertoires.

Ends trimmed: V by 4 bases, J by 2 bases; bases unmatched to a gene: 7. Reading from cysteine to phenylalanine, the CDR3 counts 16 amino acids. Of the read, only the CDR3 DNA is kept; its 48 bases are in frame from base 1. The CDR1 and CDR2 encoded by the germline V gene are SGHTA and FQGNSA. SuperScript III was used to reverse transcribe 500 ng RNA with primers targeting the alpha and beta constant regions. Alpha and beta chain libraries were generated separately via chain-specific third strand synthesis with multiplexing indices. In the protocol, all rearrangements within a chain were amplified with a single primer pair so that primer bias was avoided, and molecular barcodes were added to each cDNA molecule. Purified cDNA was joined by T4 RNA Ligase 1 to a 5' RACE adapter carrying a random hexamer and the SP2 sequencing primer site. Second strand synthesis was primed from the SP2 site with Phusion polymerase, using slow temperature ramps to favor optimal annealing. Each molecule's 12-nucleotide barcode consisted of two random hexamer sequences, both added before amplification and joined together. A brief initial PCR introduced P5 and P7 adapter elements together with a second index, and a roughly 23-cycle amplification PCR using P5s and P7 primers was subsequently performed. The libraries went through approximately 27 PCR cycles in total, were quantified on a Qubit, were sized on a Bioanalyzer, and were diluted to roughly 4 nM. Sequencing of the normalized libraries was performed on an Illumina MiSeq with 2 x 250 paired-end kits. Reverse transcription reactions underwent purification over MinElute columns, with elution into 9 to 10 ul Tris-Cl. The adapter ligations were run for roughly 25 hours at 16 degrees C, and AMPure XP beads at a 1:1 ratio were afterwards used to clean them. As for the original processing: Demultiplexed FASTQ files were processed with a modified Decombinator by which V, J, insert and barcode information was output. Sequences sharing a barcode but differing from the dominant sequence were discarded as errors, and barcodes clustered at Levenshtein distance 3 were counted to estimate original cDNA molecules. The R packages ineq, vegan, igraph and RCytoscape were used for downstream analyses, together with IMGT nomenclature and CDR3 definitions. The authors computed V gene usage over distinct sequences and counted each TCR a single time to avoid skew from clonal expansion. Within a donor, similarity networks joined unique CDR3 amino acid sequences in every case where two of them were separated by a single Levenshtein edit. The authors compiled published HIV-specific CDR3s (over 90 alpha, some 700 beta) and CMV-specific CDR3s (roughly 12 alpha, roughly 250 beta) and searched for them in the repertoires. Random subsampling to size-matched repertoires showed patients' decreased diversity was not caused by their lower sequence numbers. TCRdb cleaned the public reads at Q25 with fastp, built clones with MiXCR and kept in-frame beta chains. CDR3 protein sequences are deduplicated, and each keeps its most common genes and DNA. These V and J calls derive from TCRdb rather than the authors' analysis. The sample profile shows roughly 10,000 distinct CDR3 sequences; approximately 8% of them were found once. The leading ten clones occupy 5.5% to 7.5% of the sample.

This receptor chain uses TRBV7-2 and TRBJ2-1, and TRBD1 aligns with 8 junction nucleotides. Sequenced material: blood. This clonotype was sampled from an adult in good health. The DNA sequence reads TGTGCCAGCAGCTCCCGAAAACAGGGGGCCTACAATGAGCAGTTCTTC. This yields the protein CASSSRKQGAYNEQFF. The variable domain in full, with residues beyond the CDR3 obtained from the reference TRBV7-2 and TRBJ2-1 genes, is GAGVSQSPSNKVTEKGKDVELRCDPISGHTALYWYRQSLGQGLEFLIYFQGNSAPDKSGLPSDRFSAERTGGSVSTLTIQRTQQEDSAVYLCASSSRKQGAYNEQFFGPGTRLTVL.